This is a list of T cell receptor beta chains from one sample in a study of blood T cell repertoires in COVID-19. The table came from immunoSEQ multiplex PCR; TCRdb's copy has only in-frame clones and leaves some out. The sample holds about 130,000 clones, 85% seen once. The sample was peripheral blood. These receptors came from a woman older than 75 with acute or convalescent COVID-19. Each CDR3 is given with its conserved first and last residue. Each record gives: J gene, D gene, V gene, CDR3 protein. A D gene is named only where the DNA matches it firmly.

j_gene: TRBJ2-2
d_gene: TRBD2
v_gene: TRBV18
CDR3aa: CASSRIQRESTGELFF

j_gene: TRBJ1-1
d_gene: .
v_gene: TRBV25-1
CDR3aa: CASRDTYTEAFF

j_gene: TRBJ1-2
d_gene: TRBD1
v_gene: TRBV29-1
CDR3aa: CSVIPSGTGLAYYGYTF

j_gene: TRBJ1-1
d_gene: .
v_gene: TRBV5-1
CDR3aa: CASSRGTGNTEAFF

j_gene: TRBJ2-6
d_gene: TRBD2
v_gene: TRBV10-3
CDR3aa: CAISGGLATGANVLTF

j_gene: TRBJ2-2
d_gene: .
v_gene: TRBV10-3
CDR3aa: CAIRPQGDTGELFF

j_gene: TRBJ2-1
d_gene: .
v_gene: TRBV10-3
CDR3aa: CAISGGRDNEQFF

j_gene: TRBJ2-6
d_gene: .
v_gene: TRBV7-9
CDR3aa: CASSLAHLGFGANVLTF

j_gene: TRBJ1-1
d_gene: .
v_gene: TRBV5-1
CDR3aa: CASSLVGRGRNTEAFF

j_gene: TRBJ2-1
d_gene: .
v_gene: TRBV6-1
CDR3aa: CASSEYEWAYLF

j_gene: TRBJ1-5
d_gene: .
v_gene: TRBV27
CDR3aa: CASWRAGNQPQHF

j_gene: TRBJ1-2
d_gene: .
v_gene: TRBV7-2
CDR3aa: CASSLGVGAQDGYTF

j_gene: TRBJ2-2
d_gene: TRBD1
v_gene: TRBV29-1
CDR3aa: CSVGDRGIGELFF

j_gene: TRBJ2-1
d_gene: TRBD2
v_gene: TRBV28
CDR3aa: CASRPGTSGWYNEQFF

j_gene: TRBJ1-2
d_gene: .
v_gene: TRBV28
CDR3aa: CASSLKPSRYGYTF

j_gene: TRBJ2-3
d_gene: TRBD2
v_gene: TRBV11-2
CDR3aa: CASSPNRGGDTQYF